This T cell receptor (beta chain) was captured in a study of blood T cell repertoires in COVID-19. V gave up 2 bases and J gave up 0 bases, with 7 bases separating them. Germline CDR1 SGHRS, CDR2 YFSETQ. CDR3 length: 14 residues. Some clones are missing from TCRdb's copy, which holds only in-frame ones; the method was immunoSEQ multiplex PCR. The table includes approximately 140,000 clones, about nine tenths detected once. The chain has TRBV5-1 and TRBJ2-3; no firm D call. This TCR came from a woman in her sixties with active or convalescent COVID-19. The sequenced sample was peripheral blood. As DNA, the CDR3 is TGCGCCAGCAGCTTCGCCGGGAGCACAGATACGCAGTATTTT. Encoded protein: CASSFAGSTDTQYF.